This paragraph reports one T cell receptor beta chain. Its specificity is not known. Assay used: immunoSEQ multiplex PCR; TCRdb lists only in-frame clones, some missing. The data contain tens of thousands of clones, around 76% of them singletons. The length of the CDR3 is 14 residues. The V end lost 2 bases, the J end lost 2 bases, and 4 bases lay between the germline ends. The V gene's germline CDR1 is MNHEY and CDR2 SVGAGI. The entry originates in a study of a mutant IDH1 vaccine in newly diagnosed glioma. Across the whole study: In weeks 1, 3, 5, 7, 11, 15, 19 and 23, patients were immunized, eight times in all. Most patients had radiochemotherapy with temozolomide before enrollment; others had one alone.

Study results and limitations: Of all patients, about 93% showed vaccine-induced immune responses.

Time point: week 23, last vaccination. In every dose of vaccine, 300 ug of mutant IDH1 20-mer peptide was given alongside topical imiquimod. This TCR was sampled from a woman in her thirties or forties with glioma. Some clones in this sample may be carry-over from other donors' samples. Here the sequenced sample was PBMCs, taken from a glioma patient whose treatment included an IDH1 peptide vaccine. V and J are TRBV6-5 and TRBJ2-6; D remains ambiguous. The CDR3 spells CASSYDPGANVLTF. The CDR3 region has the DNA TGTGCCAGCAGTTACGACCCTGGGGCCAACGTCCTGACTTTC.